Below are 9 T cell receptor beta chains sequenced from a single sample in a study of siplizumab effects on memory and regulatory T cells. The assay was immunoSEQ multiplex PCR, and TCRdb's table has in-frame clones only and misses some. This table holds some 62,000 clones, roughly 78% found once. Input material: memory CD4+ T cells sorted from blood. The receptors were sampled from a human donor in good health.

The chain links TRBV29-1 to TRBJ1-1; D is ambiguous. V dropped 7 bases and J dropped 4 bases, with 22 bases sitting between them. The CDR3 length is 15 residues. The V gene's germline CDR1 is SQVTM and CDR2 ANQGSEA. CDR3 sequence (DNA): TGCAGCGCGCTCCCCGGGTACAGCGGTAGCACTGAAGCTTTCTTT. This sequence encodes CSALPGYSGSTEAFF.

CDR3 region: CASSFARTSGGNEQFF. CDR3 in DNA: TGCGCCAGCAGCTTCGCCCGGACTAGCGGGGGCAATGAGCAGTTCTTC. This chain links TRBV5-1 with TRBJ2-1, with 13 nucleotides matching TRBD2. The junction had 5 bases not matched to a gene; V was cut back by 2 bases and J by 6 bases. From germline, CDR1 is SGHRS and CDR2 YFSETQ. The CDR3 runs to 16 residues.

The chain couples TRBV5-1 to TRBJ1-5, with D uncertain. In germline, CDR1 is SGHRS, CDR2 YFSETQ. CDR3 length: 15 residues. Trimming took off 2 bases at V and 2 bases at J, with 11 bases between the two ends. The CDR3 nucleotides read TGCGCCAGCAGCTTAGGTAATGACGGCAATCAGCCCCAGCATTTT. Translating it yields CASSLGNDGNQPQHF.

CDR3 region: CAWEGGLAEDRRDTQYF. The DNA for the CDR3 is TGTGCCTGGGAAGGGGGACTAGCGGAGGACCGCCGGGATACGCAGTATTTT. V and J are TRBV30 and TRBJ2-3, with 11 nucleotides matching TRBD2. The V gene's germline CDR1 is GTSNPN and CDR2 SVGIG (reference sequence). V gave up 5 bases and J gave up 6 bases; unmatched junction bases: 16. The CDR3 runs 17 residues.

J is TRBJ2-7 and V is TRBV5-1; D perhaps matches TRBD1 (8 bases). This CDR3 spans 14 amino acids. Germline V gene data show CDR1 as SGHRS and CDR2 as YFSETQ. The V end lost 7 bases, the J end lost 6 bases, and 20 bases lay between the germline ends. CDR3 nucleotide sequence: TGCGCCAGCCGCGACAGGGGAGGGATTCGCGAGCAGTACTTC. Translation: CASRDRGGIREQYF.

The chain has TRBV29-1 and TRBJ1-4, with no clear D. Germline CDR1 and CDR2: SQVTM and ANQGSEA. V dropped 6 bases and J dropped 8 bases, with 19 bases sitting between them. This CDR3 spans 14 amino acids. CDR3 coding DNA: TGCAGCGTATCTTTACGAATATCTAGGGAAAAACTGTTTTTT. It yields the protein CSVSLRISREKLFF. The full variable domain, with the rest looked up from reference TRBV29-1 and TRBJ1-4, is SAVISQKPSRDICQRGTSLTIQCQVDSQVTMMFWYRQQPGQSLTLIATANQGSEATYESGFVIDKFPISRPNLTFSTLTVSNMSPEDSSIYLCSVSLRISREKLFFGSGTQLSVL.

The chain combines TRBV19 with TRBJ1-1, with D unresolved. The CDR3 extends over 14 amino acids. From germline, CDR1 is LNHDA and CDR2 SQIVND (reference sequence). V was pared by 2 bases and J by 1 base, with 8 bases between. The CDR3 sequence: CASSIKSKNTEAFF. The CDR3 DNA reads as TGTGCCAGTAGTATAAAGTCAAAGAACACTGAAGCTTTCTTT. The variable domain in full, with the rest retrieved from reference TRBV19 and TRBJ1-1, is DGGITQSPKYLFRKEGQNVTLSCEQNLNHDAMYWYRQDPGQGLRLIYYSQIVNDFQKGDIAEGYSVSREKKESFPLTVTSAQKNPTAFYLCASSIKSKNTEAFFGQGTRLTVV.

The J gene is TRBJ2-1, the V gene TRBV5-1; 9 nucleotides agree with TRBD1. This CDR3 has 16 amino acids. V lost 4 bases and J lost 1; bases outside the gene matches: 6. Germline CDR1 and CDR2: SGHRS and YFSETQ. This CDR3 is CASSPSDRGSYNEQFF. The CDR3 bases are TGCGCCAGCAGCCCGTCGGACAGGGGTTCCTACAATGAGCAGTTCTTC. The variable domain in full, with the rest retrieved from reference TRBV5-1 and TRBJ2-1, is KAGVTQTPRYLIKTRGQQVTLSCSPISGHRSVSWYQQTPGQGLQFLFEYFSETQRNKGNFPGRFSGRQFSNSRSEMNVSTLELGDSALYLCASSPSDRGSYNEQFFGPGTRLTVL.

The chain joins TRBV4-3 to TRBJ1-5, with TRBD1 matching 7 bases. The CDR3 has 13 residues. Germline lookup yields CDR1 LGHNA and CDR2 YSLEER. Trimming at V came to 8 bases and at J to 6 bases, leaving 7 bases not matched to a gene. CDR3 in DNA: TGCGCCAGCGCGGAGGGGGCGGGTCAGCCCCAGCATTTT. Protein sequence: CASAEGAGQPQHF.